The 15 T cell receptor beta chains below all came from one sample that was sequenced in a study of T-cell memory formation after mild COVID-19. TCRdb recomputed calls from the 5' RACE reads with MiXCR, one row per CDR3 protein. The data contain approximately 290,000 distinct CDR3 sequences, around a sixth of them singletons. Sequenced input: PBMCs or a T cell subset sorted from them (not recorded which). These receptors were obtained from a young man who had mild COVID-19 (a few samples of this study predate the infection). Cell type and time point are not known.

This clonotype appeared many times. The CDR3 DNA reads TGTGCCAGCAGCTTAGCGGCCGTTTACAATCAGCCCCAGCATTTT. This codes for CASSLAAVYNQPQHF. The chain carries TRBV7-2 and TRBJ1-5; D remains ambiguous. The ends were cut back, 0 bases at V and 3 bases at J, with 9 bases in the middle. CDR1 is SGHTA and CDR2 is FQGNSA in the germline V gene. CDR3 length equals 15 residues.

This clonotype was counted between two and nine times. The V and J genes are TRBV9 and TRBJ1-4; tentatively, D is TRBD1 (5 bases). The germline CDR1 and CDR2 sequences are SGDLS and YYNGEE. V was shortened by 0 bases and J by 14 bases, with 14 bases between the two germline ends. This CDR3 has 13 residues. This CDR3 reads CASSVASQGSLFF. Written as DNA, the CDR3 is TGTGCCAGCAGCGTAGCGAGTCAGGGAAGCCTGTTTTTT.

This clonotype has just a few counts. The chain joins TRBV7-8 to TRBJ1-3; D gene unclear. CDR3 length: 15 amino acids. The germline V gene has CDR1 SGHVS and CDR2 FQNEAQ. V was clipped by 4 bases and J by 6 bases, with 16 bases between them. The CDR3 here is CASSWNGVGKNTIYF. The CDR3 region has the DNA TGTGCCAGCAGCTGGAATGGGGTCGGGAAAAACACCATATATTTT. Complete variable domain (other parts from reference TRBV7-8 and TRBJ1-3): GAGVSQSPRYKVAKRGQDVALRCDPISGHVSLFWYQQALGQGPEFLTYFQNEAQLDKSGLPSDRFFAERPEGSVSTLKIQRTQQEDSAVYLCASSWNGVGKNTIYFGEGSWLTVV.

This clonotype has at least ten counts. This chain uses TRBV7-2 with TRBJ2-7, with D possibly being TRBD2 (6 bases). Trimming took off 2 bases at V and 1 base at J, with 12 bases between the two ends. CDR3 length equals 15 residues. Germline V gene sequence: CDR1 SGHTA, CDR2 FQGNSA. CDR3 sequence reads: CASSLQGGLSYEQYV. As DNA, the CDR3 is TGTGCCAGCAGCTTACAGGGAGGTCTATCCTACGAGCAGTACGTC.

J is TRBJ2-5 and V is TRBV7-9; D unclear. The germline CDR1 and CDR2 sequences are SEHNR and FQNEAQ (reference sequence). V lost 2 bases, J lost 4 bases, and 14 bases lay in between. This CDR3 is 15 amino acids long. The CDR3 region is CASSLSSGPSETQYF. The CDR3 DNA follows: TGTGCCAGCAGCTTAAGTTCAGGACCTTCAGAGACCCAGTACTTC.

This chain uses TRBV5-1 with TRBJ1-1; D is possibly TRBD1 (5 bases). The CDR3 loop spans 18 amino acids. Germline CDR1 and CDR2: SGHRS and YFSETQ. Trimming pared 0 bases from V and 4 bases from J, leaving 22 bases between. As DNA, the CDR3 is TGCGCCAGCAGCTTGGACACAGGTAGAGGATTGGGGAGCACTGAAGCTTTCTTT. It specifies CASSLDTGRGLGSTEAFF.

This clonotype was picked up a small number of times. The chain has TRBV7-8 and TRBJ1-5; the match to TRBD1 covers 8 bases. This CDR3 contains 13 residues. CDR1 and CDR2 (germline): SGHVS, FQNEAQ. J gave up 13 bases and V 5 bases, and 10 bases lay outside the gene matches. CDR3 amino acids: CASSTGTGRRQHF. In DNA form, the CDR3 reads TGTGCCAGCAGCACCGGGACAGGAAGACGACAGCATTTT.

This clonotype was counted once. V is TRBV11-2 and J is TRBJ2-7; either TRBD1 or TRBD2 may supply D (6 bases each). The V and J ends lost 6 bases and 2 bases respectively, with 20 bases between them. From germline, CDR1 is SGHAT and CDR2 FQNNGV. CDR3 length: 16 residues. The CDR3 DNA sequence: TGTGCCAGCAGTCCCGGGGGCAGGTGGAAGACCTACGAGCAGTACGTC. This sequence encodes CASSPGGRWKTYEQYV.

This chain joins TRBV20-1 and TRBJ1-2, with D tentatively TRBD1 (6 bases). V was cut by 4 bases and J by 0 bases, with 15 bases left in between. Germline V CDR1 and CDR2: DFQATT, SNEGSKA (reference sequence). The CDR3 is 15 residues long. The CDR3 DNA sequence: TGCAGTGCTACAGGGGAGATGCTCTCTAACTATGGCTACACCTTC. Protein: CSATGEMLSNYGYTF.

This clonotype was recorded a few times. The V and J genes are TRBV7-2 and TRBJ2-5; TRBD2 aligns across 7 bases. Germline-derived CDR1 and CDR2 are SGHTA and FQGNSA. The CDR3 runs 16 residues. Unmatched junction bases numbered 11, after V lost 5 bases and J lost 2 bases. CDR3 DNA: TGTGCCAGCAGCCCTTCAGAGCCGGGGGGTCAAGAGACCCAGTACTTC. Its translation: CASSPSEPGGQETQYF.

This chain uses TRBV5-1 with TRBJ2-7, with 13 bases that match TRBD2. Germline-derived CDR1 and CDR2 are SGHRS and YFSETQ. The CDR3 has 15 residues. Trimming removed 4 bases from V and 3 bases from J; junction bases left unmatched: 4. In DNA form, the CDR3 reads TGCGCCAGCAGCCTAGGACTAGCGGGGGACTACGAGCAGTACTTC. Translation: CASSLGLAGDYEQYF.

This clonotype was recorded a few times. The V call is TRBV19, the J call TRBJ2-1; TRBD2 agrees at 10 bases. With V trimmed by 6 bases and J by 5 bases, 4 bases remained unmatched. The CDR3 contains 14 residues. Germline assignment: CDR1 LNHDA and CDR2 SQIVND (reference sequence). CDR3 amino acids: CASRPGLANNEQFF. For the CDR3, the DNA is TGTGCCAGTAGGCCGGGACTAGCGAACAATGAGCAGTTCTTC.

This clonotype was seen a few times. J is TRBJ2-3 and V is TRBV6-2 or TRBV6-3; no clear D. V lost 2 bases and J 3 bases, leaving 6 bases between the germline ends. The CDR3 spans 13 residues. Per the germline V gene, CDR1 is MNHEY and CDR2 is SVGEGT. CDR3 in DNA: TGTGCCAGCAGTTACCAAGTTACAGATACGCAGTATTTT. Residues: CASSYQVTDTQYF.

The chain recombines TRBV12-3 or TRBV12-4 with TRBJ2-3; D is unclear. The ends were cut back, 8 bases at V and 6 bases at J, with 9 bases in the middle. There are 11 residues in the CDR3. CDR3 nucleotides: TGTGCCAGCTCGATGGGGGATACGCAGTATTTT. Its protein is CASSMGDTQYF.

This clonotype was found a few times. The chain joins TRBV4-3 to TRBJ1-6, with D perhaps TRBD1 (5 bases). Germline V gene data show CDR1 as LGHNA and CDR2 as YSLEER. V lost 4 bases to trimming and J lost 10 bases, with 17 bases between them. This CDR3 spans 15 amino acids. The CDR3 nucleotides are TGCGCCAGCAGCCGACACGAGGGTTACAGGTCACCCCTCCACTTT. Translation gives CASSRHEGYRSPLHF.